This T cell receptor (beta chain) was recorded in a study of cytomegalovirus exposure and HLA in healthy donors. PCR employed 60 Vbeta and 13 Jbeta primers. TCRdb keeps only in-frame clones here, not all; method: immunoSEQ multiplex PCR. The table shows 100,000 or so clones, with more than 60% occurring only once. CDR3 size: 14 residues. CDR1 and CDR2 (germline): GTSNPN, SVGIG (reference sequence). V was pared by 3 bases and J by 7 bases, with 18 bases between. Material: PBMCs. The chain recombines TRBV30 with TRBJ1-1, with D possibly being TRBD1 (5 bases). The receptor was derived from a female donor in good health and CMV-seronegative. The CDR3 region has the DNA TGTGCCTGGAGCTACAGGTCCTACTTATATGAAGCTTTCTTT. It encodes CAWSYRSYLYEAFF.